Following are 18 T cell receptor beta chains from one sample sequenced in a study of early T cells in non-severe SARS-CoV-2 infection. MiXCR was run by TCRdb on the 5' RACE reads, yielding one entry per CDR3 protein. Among 25,000 to 35,000 distinct CDR3 sequences, less than 8.5% were seen once, and the ten largest hold roughly 4.1%. The sample consisted of whole blood. All receptors derive from an adult who was a healthcare worker with PCR-confirmed SARS-CoV-2 infection or an uninfected control (not recorded which).

Only a few counts were recorded for this clonotype. The gene calls are TRBV12-3 or TRBV12-4 and TRBJ2-7; D is undetermined. The CDR3 is 13 residues long. V was clipped by 5 bases and J by 6 bases, with 14 bases between them. CDR3 loop: CASSTGPPREQYF. The CDR3 nucleotides read TGTGCCAGCAGTACCGGACCGCCTCGCGAGCAGTACTTC.

The table lists this clonotype with a few counts. The V call is TRBV7-3, the J call TRBJ2-2; D is undetermined. V dropped 4 bases and J dropped 4 bases, with 13 bases sitting between them. Germline CDR1 is SGHTA and CDR2 is FQGTGA. There are 15 residues in the CDR3. DNA of the CDR3: TGTGCCAGCAGCTCCTATCCTGATTTCACCGGGGAGCTGTTTTTT. Amino acid sequence: CASSSYPDFTGELFF.

This clonotype has ten or more counts. The chain is built from TRBV5-5 and TRBJ2-1; 7 bases align to TRBD2. The J segment lost 4 bases and the V segment lost 0 bases, leaving 4 bases of the junction unmatched. The CDR3 is 15 residues long. Germline V gene data show CDR1 as SGHKS and CDR2 as YYEKEE (reference sequence). CDR3 sequence: CASSLVLATYNEQFF. CDR3 sequence (DNA): TGTGCCAGCAGCTTGGTACTAGCGACATACAATGAGCAGTTCTTC.

This chain uses TRBV6-2 or TRBV6-3 with TRBJ2-5; perhaps TRBD1 as D (5 bases). Trimming removed 2 bases at V and 5 bases at J, with 9 bases between. CDR3 length: 13 residues. Germline V CDR1 and CDR2: MNHEY, SVGEGT. CDR3 sequence: CASSYQGPETQYF. The CDR3, as DNA: TGTGCCAGCAGTTACCAGGGCCCCGAGACCCAGTACTTC.

This clonotype was seen a few times. The chain couples TRBV30 to TRBJ1-6; TRBD1 aligns across 7 bases. With 0 bases clipped from V and 6 bases from J, the junction kept 2 bases outside the gene matches. CDR3 length: 14 residues. CDR1 is GTSNPN and CDR2 is SVGIG in the germline V gene (reference sequence). The CDR3 protein is CAWSVGTANSPLHF. The CDR3 DNA reads as TGTGCCTGGAGTGTGGGGACAGCTAATTCACCCCTCCACTTT.

There are many counts of this clonotype. As DNA, the CDR3 is TGTGCCAGCAGTACACAGGTGCAGCAGTACTTC. Translated: CASSTQVQQYF. The gene calls are TRBV11-2 and TRBJ2-7; D possibly corresponds to TRBD1 (5 bases). Germline-derived CDR1 and CDR2 are SGHAT and FQNNGV. Trimming stripped 6 bases from V and 8 bases from J, with 11 bases between. There are 11 residues in the CDR3. Complete variable domain (other parts from reference TRBV11-2 and TRBJ2-7): EAGVAQSPRYKIIEKRQSVAFWCNPISGHATLYWYQQILGQGPKLLIQFQNNGVVDDSQLPKDRFSAERLKGVDSTLKIQPAKLEDSAVYLCASSTQVQQYFGPGTRLTVT.

The sample holds many counts of this clonotype. V is TRBV7-9 and J is TRBJ2-5, with D possibly matching TRBD1 (5 bases). The germline gives CDR1 SEHNR, CDR2 FQNEAQ (reference sequence). The CDR3 totals 15 residues. The V and J ends lost 5 bases and 0 bases respectively, with 13 bases between them. The CDR3 sequence is CASSPDTAYQETQYF. CDR3 coding DNA: TGTGCCAGCAGCCCGGACACGGCCTACCAAGAGACCCAGTACTTC.

In its sample, this clonotype was seen many times. The V and J genes are TRBV25-1 and TRBJ2-1; D unclear. Trimming removed 0 bases from V and 4 bases from J, with 7 bases in between. This CDR3 spans 14 amino acids. The germline gives CDR1 MGHDK, CDR2 SYGVNS. The CDR3 loop is CASSEYGPYNEQFF. Written as DNA, the CDR3 is TGTGCCAGCAGTGAATACGGACCTTACAATGAGCAGTTCTTC.

Ten or more counts support this clonotype. V usage is TRBV14 and J usage is TRBJ1-1; D unclear. V dropped 0 bases and J dropped 1 base, with 3 bases sitting between them. Germline V gene sequence: CDR1 SGHDN, CDR2 FVKESK. The CDR3 is 13 amino acids. Here the CDR3 DNA reads TGTGCCAGCAGCCAAGATTGGAACACTGAAGCTTTCTTT. This codes for CASSQDWNTEAFF.

The rearrangement uses TRBV6-5 and TRBJ1-2; 7 nucleotides align to TRBD1. The CDR3 runs 14 residues. V lost 5 bases to trimming and J lost 4 bases; unmatched junction nucleotides: 7. Germline assignment: CDR1 MNHEY and CDR2 SVGAGI. The CDR3 is CASSKGQALYGYTF. CDR3 nucleotides: TGTGCCAGCAGTAAAGGACAGGCCCTCTATGGCTACACCTTC.

A few counts support this clonotype. The chain uses TRBV7-8 and TRBJ2-2; TRBD1 might be the D (5 bases). Germline CDR1 is SGHVS and CDR2 is FQNEAQ. The ends were cut back, 5 bases at V and 4 bases at J, with 20 bases in the middle. The CDR3 covers 17 residues. The CDR3 spells CASSLNEVQGFTGELFF. In DNA form, the CDR3 reads TGTGCCAGCAGCCTCAATGAGGTCCAGGGTTTCACCGGGGAGCTGTTTTTT.

This clonotype showed up many times. The rearrangement uses TRBV12-3 or TRBV12-4 and TRBJ1-1; D gene ambiguous. The V end lost 6 bases, the J end lost 10 bases, and 15 bases lay between the germline ends. The CDR3 spans 12 residues. The CDR3 DNA reads TGTGCCAGCAGCCGCCAGGAATCTGGAGCTTTCTTT. Its protein is CASSRQESGAFF.

This clonotype was recorded at least ten times. V and J are TRBV5-1 and TRBJ2-7, with TRBD1 as a possible D gene (6 bases). V was shortened by 1 base and J by 7 bases, with 9 bases between the two germline ends. The CDR3 spans 12 residues. The germline gives CDR1 SGHRS, CDR2 YFSETQ. The CDR3 DNA is TGCGCCAGCAGCTTGCCCGACAGGGAGCAGTACTTC. Translation gives CASSLPDREQYF.

This clonotype was recorded many times. The rearrangement links TRBV6-5 to TRBJ2-7, with 7 positions matching TRBD1. Trimming at V came to 5 bases and at J to 3 bases, leaving 4 bases not matched to a gene. The CDR3 is made up of 13 amino acids. In germline, CDR1 is MNHEY, CDR2 SVGAGI. This CDR3 reads CASSAGTDYEQYF. In DNA, the CDR3 is TGTGCCAGCAGTGCCGGGACAGACTACGAGCAGTACTTC.

This clonotype has a count of ten or more. The chain uses TRBV12-3 or TRBV12-4 and TRBJ1-1; TRBD1 agrees at 7 bases. V shed 2 bases, J shed 4 bases, and the junction held 13 bases outside the gene matches. The CDR3 totals 17 residues. This chain's CDR3 is CASSLKNSPQGGTEAFF. In DNA, the CDR3 is TGTGCCAGCAGTTTAAAAAATAGCCCCCAGGGGGGCACTGAAGCTTTCTTT.

This clonotype was seen at least ten times. This chain connects TRBV29-1 to TRBJ1-1; the D gene is possibly TRBD1 (5 bases). Germline V CDR1 and CDR2: SQVTM, ANQGSEA. Trimming shortened V by 4 bases and J by 0 bases, and 18 bases separated the two germline ends. CDR3 length equals 16 residues. CDR3 region: CSVVSGGERMNTEAFF. The CDR3 coding sequence is TGCAGCGTTGTCTCTGGGGGGGAAAGGATGAACACTGAAGCTTTCTTT.

This clonotype has a handful of counts. The chain uses TRBV7-8 and TRBJ2-2; TRBD1 agrees at 7 bases. Losses at the gene ends were 3 bases for V and 7 bases for J; bases not matched to a gene: 11. CDR3 length equals 16 residues. Germline V lookup: CDR1 SGHVS, CDR2 FQNEAQ. CDR3 sequence (DNA): TGTGCCAGCAGCTTGTTCTCCGACAGGGACGGCGGGGAGCTGTTTTTT. Translation: CASSLFSDRDGGELFF.

This clonotype was observed many times. The gene calls are TRBV6-4 and TRBJ2-1; no definite D call. The germline V and J ends were trimmed by 2 bases and 6 bases, with 17 bases remaining between them. This CDR3 comprises 16 residues. Germline CDR1 and CDR2: MRHNA and SNTAGT. In nucleotides, the CDR3 is TGTGCCAGCAGTGACGTGGGTAAGAGGTCCCTCAATGAGCAGTTCTTC. Amino acids: CASSDVGKRSLNEQFF.